The text below deals with one T cell receptor (beta chain). The specificity of this receptor is unknown. No base quality information exists; no much larger clone differs at one position. The sample's time point label, decoded: cycle 4 day 1 (C4D1), after about 6 weeks of nivolumab. Every trial patient had relapsed after autologous stem cell transplantation, and cohorts A, B and C differed in prior brentuximab vedotin exposure. A total of about 51 patients with relapsed/refractory classical Hodgkin lymphoma made up the trial cohort, and each patient's best overall response was complete response, partial response or progressive disease. In the multi-cohort phase II CheckMate 205 trial, trial patients received single-agent nivolumab. Best overall response was determined by an independent review committee according to the 2007 International Working Group response criteria. Trial PBMCs were collected just before the start of nivolumab (C1D1) and during therapy at cycle 2 day 1 and cycle 4 day 1. Peripheral blood was collected in 8 mL Vacutainer Cell Preparation Tubes, from which PBMCs were isolated by centrifugation and then cryopreserved.

Including the terminal cysteine and phenylalanine, the CDR3 comprises 16 residues. Here the CDR3 DNA is all that survives: 48 bases in frame from base 1. Ends trimmed: V by 3 bases, J by 4 bases; bases unmatched to a gene: 5. From a lookup of the germline V gene, CDR1 and CDR2 are MNHNS and SASEGT. The sample comes from a study of PD-1 blockade in classical Hodgkin lymphoma (TCRdb year 2020). Turning to the overall study: Nivolumab dosing was 3 mg/kg intravenously every 2 weeks, continuing until either disease progression or unacceptable toxicity. To define a peripheral blood immune signature of response to PD-1 blockade in classical Hodgkin lymphoma, the study combined TCR beta sequencing with CyTOF.

Genomic DNA was extracted with the Qiagen DNeasy kit from unsorted PBMCs and from negatively selected CD4+ and CD8+ fractions. TCR beta CDR3 regions were subjected to amplification by immunoSEQ multiplex PCR with primers that anneal to V and J segments. Amplification bias was minimized using a synthetic immune receptor repertoire, and residual bias was removed computationally after sequencing. Concerning the study's data processing: Custom Python scripts were used to quantify repertoire diversity as the Shannon entropy index. Unsorted, CD4+ and CD8+ repertoires were analyzed separately, except for combined analyses in which CD4+ and CD8+ sequences were merged in silico. Clonal expansion was defined as at least a 2-fold frequency increase after treatment relative to C1D1, with a pseudocount of 0.5 for undetected baseline clones. Clones with 0 or 1 copy at C1D1 were classified as singleton clones, and clones with 2 or more copies were classified as non-singleton clones. By matching protein sequences in sorted samples from the same patient, clones expanded in unsorted samples were annotated as CD4+, CD8+ or unknown. Wilcoxon tests on paired samples were used to test changes in diversity from C1D1 to C4D1. The source is immuneACCESS, and TCRdb retained only in-frame sequences with V and J called. Part of the clones is not carried over; for the studies checked, unresolved V genes explain less than half of this, and the remainder is unexplained. The V and J calls and clone size are taken from that table; D and trimming were inferred from the DNA. This sample is represented by about 7,000 clones; roughly three quarters of them were singletons. Of the sample, 42% is held by the ten largest clones.

Overall results and qualifications from the work: Diversity was lower in patients who began nivolumab less than 1 year after ASCT, so these patients were left out of later analyses to avoid confounding by immune reconstitution. Among trial patients, those achieving complete response had baseline diversity similar to that of newly diagnosed patients, while diversity was significantly lower in partial responders and progressors. Baseline TCR diversity was reported as lower in newly diagnosed patients than in healthy donors, and lower still in relapsed/refractory patients. By C4D1, a significant rise was seen in CD4+ TCR diversity but not in CD8+ TCR diversity (p=0.0027 vs p=0.16), and the rise was most apparent among complete responders (p=0.02). The study was limited to a single clinical trial cohort, and causes of repertoire differences, possibly disease activity or prior therapy, remained undefined.

Sample: peripheral blood mononuclear cells (PBMCs), taken before the fourth cycle of nivolumab. The chain was built from TRBV6-1 and TRBJ2-1; TRBD2 fits 11 bases in the junction. This clonotype was obtained from a human donor with classical Hodgkin lymphoma. The DNA reads TGTGCCAGCAGTGACGTAGCGGGAGGGGTGTACAATGAGCAGTTCTTC. Its protein product is CASSDVAGGVYNEQFF.